This TCR beta chain was found in a study of Tregs in tolerant kidney transplant recipients. Using immunoSEQ multiplex PCR, the repertoire was profiled, and TCRdb retains in-frame clones only, with some absent. Of around 50,000 clones listed, around 88% were seen once; the top ten hold about 5%. Unstimulated regulatory T cells (CD4+CD25+CD127-), CD4+CD25- non-regulatory cells, CD4 and CD8 cells were FACS-sorted from thawed PBMCs. This CDR3 contains 16 residues. Germline V gives CDR1 SGHAT, CDR2 FQNNGV. Trimming pared 3 bases from V and 0 bases from J, leaving 14 bases between. This receptor was identified in a human donor in good health. The V call is TRBV11-2, the J call TRBJ1-1, with a tentative D call TRBD1 (6 bases). Sequenced material: CD4+ T cells from blood. The CDR3 DNA sequence: TGTGCCAGCAGCTTTGTCAGGGGTAAGGTGAACACTGAAGCTTTCTTT. This translates into CASSFVRGKVNTEAFF.